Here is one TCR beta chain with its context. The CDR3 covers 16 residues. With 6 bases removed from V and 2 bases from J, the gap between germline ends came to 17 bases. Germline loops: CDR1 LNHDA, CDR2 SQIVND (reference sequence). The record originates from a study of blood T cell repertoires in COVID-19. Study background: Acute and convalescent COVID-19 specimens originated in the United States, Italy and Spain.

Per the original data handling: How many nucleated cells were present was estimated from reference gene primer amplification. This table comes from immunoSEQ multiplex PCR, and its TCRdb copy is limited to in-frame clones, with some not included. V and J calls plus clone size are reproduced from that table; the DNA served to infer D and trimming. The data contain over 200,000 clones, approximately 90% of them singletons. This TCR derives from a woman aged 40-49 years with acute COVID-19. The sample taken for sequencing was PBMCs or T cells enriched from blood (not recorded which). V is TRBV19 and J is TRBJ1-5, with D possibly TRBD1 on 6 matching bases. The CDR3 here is CASRPGASAGNQPQHF. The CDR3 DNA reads TGTGCCAGTAGGCCAGGGGCGTCGGCGGGCAATCAGCCCCAGCATTTT.